The sample holds many counts of the clone carrying this TCR beta chain. Graves' hyperthyroidism is called stable when ophthalmopathy does not progress within 18 months. This sample is drawn from a study of T cells in Graves' hyperthyroidism and ophthalmopathy. It was RNA transcripts that yielded the amplified TCR beta CDR3 regions. During a first-round RT-PCR of the TCR CDR3, the HTBI primer set was used. Via MiXCR, TCRdb re-called the multiplex PCR reads, giving one row per CDR3 protein. The repertoire has just under 750,000 distinct CDR3 sequences, 30% to 40% of them found once; the top ten carry about a third. The germline gives CDR1 SGHTA, CDR2 FQGNSA. CDR3 length: 14 amino acids. The germline V and J ends were trimmed by 11 bases and 1 base, with 17 bases remaining between them.

The sequence derives from a woman aged 40 to 55 with Graves' hyperthyroidism. The chain joins TRBV7-2 to TRBJ2-5, with D possibly being TRBD1 (6 bases). The source material was blood. The CDR3: CACSPGQIQETQYF. CDR3 in DNA: TGTGCCTGCTCCCCTGGACAGATCCAAGAGACCCAGTACTTC.